This T cell receptor (beta chain) emerged from a study of CD8 T cells in ankylosing spondylitis. The study, taken as a whole, reports: Roughly eight highly homologous variants made up a TCR beta motif that seemed to typify ankylosing spondylitis blood.

Regarding this clonotype: The antigen is unknown.

TCRdb used MiXCR to reprocess the 5' RACE reads, holding one entry per CDR3 protein. The table has fewer than 650,000 distinct CDR3 sequences, roughly 12% seen once; the top ten hold 6.5% to 7%. Sequences were obtained from blood, either unsorted or a sorted T cell fraction (not recorded which). This receptor was taken from a male donor with ankylosing spondylitis.

CDR3 residues: CASIYGVHERSGANVLTF. DNA of the CDR3: TGTGCCAGCATCTATGGGGTCCACGAACGCTCTGGGGCCAACGTCCTGACTTTC. V usage is TRBV12-3 or TRBV12-4 and J usage is TRBJ2-6; D unclear. Trimming removed 7 bases from V and 0 bases from J, with 19 bases in between. This CDR3 comprises 18 residues.